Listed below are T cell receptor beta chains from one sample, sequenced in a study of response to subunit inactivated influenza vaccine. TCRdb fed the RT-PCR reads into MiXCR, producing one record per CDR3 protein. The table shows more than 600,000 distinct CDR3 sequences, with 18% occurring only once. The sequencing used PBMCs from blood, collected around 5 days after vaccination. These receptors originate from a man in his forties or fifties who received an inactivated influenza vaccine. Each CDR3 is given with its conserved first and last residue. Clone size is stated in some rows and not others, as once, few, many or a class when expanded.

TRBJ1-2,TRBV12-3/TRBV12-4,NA,CASSPSGQGRGYTF
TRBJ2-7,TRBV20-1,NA,CSASFLRVNSYEQYF
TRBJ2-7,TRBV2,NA,CASSGEGQGLYEQYF
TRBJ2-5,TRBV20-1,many,CSARSWTDQETQYF
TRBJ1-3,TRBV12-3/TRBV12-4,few,CASSTRTASGNTIYF
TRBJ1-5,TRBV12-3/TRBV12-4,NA,CASSQTTRQPQHF
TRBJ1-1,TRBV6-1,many,CASRPGTYTEAFF
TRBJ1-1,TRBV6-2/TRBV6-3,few,CASSYGGQNTEAFF
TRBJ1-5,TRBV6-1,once,CASSQQGGLNQPQHF
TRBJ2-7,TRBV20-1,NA,CSAREPGQGILDEQYF
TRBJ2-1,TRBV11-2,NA,CASSLTSGLNEQFF
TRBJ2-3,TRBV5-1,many,CASSSLAGGRTDTQYF
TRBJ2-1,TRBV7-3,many,CASSLTGGTFYNEQFF
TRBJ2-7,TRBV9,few,CASSVSSGRPYEQYF
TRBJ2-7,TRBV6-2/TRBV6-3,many,CASSYVSGGYEQYF
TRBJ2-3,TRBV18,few,CASSPPSVADTQYF
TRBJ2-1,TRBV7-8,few,CASSLASSGSYEQFF
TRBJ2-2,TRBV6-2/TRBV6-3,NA,CASRGAGVAGELFF
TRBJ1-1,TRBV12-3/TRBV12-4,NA,CASSLQRTEAFF
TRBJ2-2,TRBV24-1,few,CATSTGGFSLLTGELFF
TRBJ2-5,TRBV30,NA,CAWKRTSMEETQYF
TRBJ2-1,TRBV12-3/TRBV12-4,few,CASRPTRGRGNEQFF
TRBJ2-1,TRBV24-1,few,CATSDSIPELWNEQFF
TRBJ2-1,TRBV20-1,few,CSAREVAGERSNEQFF
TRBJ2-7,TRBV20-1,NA,CSAREQIYEQYF
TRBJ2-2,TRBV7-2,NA,CASSLGPGGSNTGELFF
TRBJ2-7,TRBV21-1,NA,CASSPTCARRLDTYEQYF
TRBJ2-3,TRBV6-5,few,CASSYSMSGSYADTQYF
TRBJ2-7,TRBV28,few,CASSSPRQGDYEQYF
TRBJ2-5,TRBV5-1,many,CASSLTGKGETQYF
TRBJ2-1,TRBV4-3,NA,CASSQERRREGLNEQFF
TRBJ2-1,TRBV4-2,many,CASSQDKRGYNEQFF
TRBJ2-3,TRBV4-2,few,CASSQAVRGGLSSSTDTQYF
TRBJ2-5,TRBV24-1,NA,CATSATFQETQYF
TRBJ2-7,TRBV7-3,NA,CASSTNPGYEQYF
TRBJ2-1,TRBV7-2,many,CASSPSFYNEQFF
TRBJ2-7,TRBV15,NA,CATSRPGQGFYEQYF
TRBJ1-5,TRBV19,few,CASSLTSFSNQPQHF
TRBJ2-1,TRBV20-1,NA,CSADSASGSYNEQFF
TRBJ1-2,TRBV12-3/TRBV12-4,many,CASRPTGNYGYTF
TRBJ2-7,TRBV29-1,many,CSALTGSYEQYF
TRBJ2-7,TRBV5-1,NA,CASSLLTVTTGEQYF
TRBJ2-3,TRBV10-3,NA,CAISEFGVVADTQYF
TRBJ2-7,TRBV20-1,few,CSAEGSGRRMVSSYEQYF
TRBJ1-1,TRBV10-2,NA,CASGRTGGFF
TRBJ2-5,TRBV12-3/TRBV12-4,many,CASSPGRGVGKTQYF
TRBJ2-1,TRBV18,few,CASSPYYTGVSYNEQFF
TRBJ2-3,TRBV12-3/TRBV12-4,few,CASSLIGGFDTQYF
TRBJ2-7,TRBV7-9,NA,CASSPSFRDSSYEQYF
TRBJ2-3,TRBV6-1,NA,CASSPMDFTDTQYF
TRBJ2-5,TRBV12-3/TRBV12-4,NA,CASSLASRQETQYF
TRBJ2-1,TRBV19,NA,CASSMGTGGNEQFF
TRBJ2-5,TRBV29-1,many,CSVVRGETQYF
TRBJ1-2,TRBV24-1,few,CATSDSGMGYTF
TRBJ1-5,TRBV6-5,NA,CASSYSTGGYGQPQHF
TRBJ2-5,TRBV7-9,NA,CASRSRRDSQETQYF